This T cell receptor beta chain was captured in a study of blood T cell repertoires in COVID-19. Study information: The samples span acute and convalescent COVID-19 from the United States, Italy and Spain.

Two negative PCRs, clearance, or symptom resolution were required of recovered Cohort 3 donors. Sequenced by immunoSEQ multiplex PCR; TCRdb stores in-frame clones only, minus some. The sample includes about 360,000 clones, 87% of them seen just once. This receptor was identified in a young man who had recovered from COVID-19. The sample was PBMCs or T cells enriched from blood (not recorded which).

The chain's CDR3 is CASSLGQGGKADEQFF. The DNA for the CDR3 is TGCGCCAGCAGCTTGGGACAGGGGGGGAAAGCGGATGAGCAGTTCTTC. The chain recombines TRBV5-1 with TRBJ2-1; 9 bases are shared with TRBD1. Germline CDR1 reads SGHRS; CDR2 reads YFSETQ. The J segment lost 8 bases and the V segment lost 0 bases, leaving 9 bases of the junction unmatched. This CDR3 comprises 16 residues.